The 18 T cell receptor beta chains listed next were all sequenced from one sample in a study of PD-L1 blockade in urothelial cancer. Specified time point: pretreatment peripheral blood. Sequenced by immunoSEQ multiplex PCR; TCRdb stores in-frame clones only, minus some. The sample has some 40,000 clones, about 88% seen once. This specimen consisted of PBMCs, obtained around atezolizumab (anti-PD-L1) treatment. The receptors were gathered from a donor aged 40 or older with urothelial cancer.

CDR3 protein: CASSPGGATSKETQYF. The CDR3 DNA is TGTGCCAGCAGCCCCGGGGGTGCTACCTCAAAAGAGACCCAGTACTTC. The chain joins TRBV7-8 to TRBJ2-5, with D possibly matching TRBD2 (6 bases). Germline V lookup: CDR1 SGHVS, CDR2 FQNEAQ. V lost 5 bases, J lost 3 bases, and 19 bases lay in between. This CDR3 has 16 residues.

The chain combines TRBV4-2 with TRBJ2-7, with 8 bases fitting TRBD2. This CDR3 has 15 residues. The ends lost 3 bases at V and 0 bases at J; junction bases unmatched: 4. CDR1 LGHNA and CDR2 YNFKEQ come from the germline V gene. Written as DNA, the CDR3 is TGTGCCAGCAGCCAGGCCAGCGGGAGCTCCTACGAGCAGTACTTC. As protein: CASSQASGSSYEQYF.

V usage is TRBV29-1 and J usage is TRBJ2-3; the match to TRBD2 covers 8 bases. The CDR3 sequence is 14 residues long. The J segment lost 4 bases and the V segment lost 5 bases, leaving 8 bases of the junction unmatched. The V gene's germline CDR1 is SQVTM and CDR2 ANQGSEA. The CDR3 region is CSVRSSGSADTQYF. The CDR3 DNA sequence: TGCAGCGTTCGGTCTAGCGGGTCGGCAGATACGCAGTATTTT.

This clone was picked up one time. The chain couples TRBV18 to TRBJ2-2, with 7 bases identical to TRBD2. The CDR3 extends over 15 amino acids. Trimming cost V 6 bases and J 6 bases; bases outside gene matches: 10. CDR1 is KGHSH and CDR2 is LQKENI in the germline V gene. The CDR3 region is CASSQTGGDAGELFF. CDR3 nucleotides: TGTGCCAGCTCCCAGACGGGGGGAGACGCCGGGGAGCTGTTTTTT.

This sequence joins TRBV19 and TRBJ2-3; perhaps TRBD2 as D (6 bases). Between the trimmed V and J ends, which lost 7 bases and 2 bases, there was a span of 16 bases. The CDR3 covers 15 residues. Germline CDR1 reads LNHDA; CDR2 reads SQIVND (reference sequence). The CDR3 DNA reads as TGTGCCAGTACCGCCGGGACTTCCCCCACAGATACGCAGTATTTT. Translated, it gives CASTAGTSPTDTQYF.

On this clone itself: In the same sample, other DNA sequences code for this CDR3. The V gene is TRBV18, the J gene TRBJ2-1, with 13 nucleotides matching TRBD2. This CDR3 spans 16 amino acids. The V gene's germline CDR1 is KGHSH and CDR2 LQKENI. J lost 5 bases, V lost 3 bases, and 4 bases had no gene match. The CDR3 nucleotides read TGTGCCAGCTCACCTCCAGGGACTAGCGGGAACAATGAGCAGTTCTTC. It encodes CASSPPGTSGNNEQFF.

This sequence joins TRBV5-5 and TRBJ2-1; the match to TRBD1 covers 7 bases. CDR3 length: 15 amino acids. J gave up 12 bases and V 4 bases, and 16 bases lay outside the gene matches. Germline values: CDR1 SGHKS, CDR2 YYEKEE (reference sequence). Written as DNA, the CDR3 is TGTGCCAGCAGCACCCCTACAGGGGTCGGCGGAGGGCAGTTCTTC. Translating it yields CASSTPTGVGGGQFF.

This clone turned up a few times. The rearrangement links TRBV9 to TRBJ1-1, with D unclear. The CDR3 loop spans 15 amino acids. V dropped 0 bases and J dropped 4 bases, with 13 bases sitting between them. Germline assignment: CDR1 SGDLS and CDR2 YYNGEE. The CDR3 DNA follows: TGTGCCAGCAGCGTAGCTCCGGGGAGGACCACTGAAGCTTTCTTT. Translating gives CASSVAPGRTTEAFF. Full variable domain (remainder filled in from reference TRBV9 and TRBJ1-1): DSGVTQTPKHLITATGQRVTLRCSPRSGDLSVYWYQQSLDQGLQFLIQYYNGEERAKGNILERFSAQQFPDLHSELNLSSLELGDSALYFCASSVAPGRTTEAFFGQGTRLTVV.

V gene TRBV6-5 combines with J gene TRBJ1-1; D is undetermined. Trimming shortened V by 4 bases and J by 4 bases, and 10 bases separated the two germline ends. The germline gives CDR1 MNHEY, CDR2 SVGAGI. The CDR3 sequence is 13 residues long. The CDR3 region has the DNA TGTGCCAGCAGTTGGAGCCGGCGCACTGAAGCTTTCTTT. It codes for CASSWSRRTEAFF.

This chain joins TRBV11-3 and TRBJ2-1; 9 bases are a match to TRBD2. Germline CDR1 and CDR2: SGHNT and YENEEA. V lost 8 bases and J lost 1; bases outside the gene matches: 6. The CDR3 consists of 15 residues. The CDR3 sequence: CASPDSGRSYNEQFF. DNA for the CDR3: TGTGCCAGCCCCGATAGCGGGAGATCCTACAATGAGCAGTTCTTC. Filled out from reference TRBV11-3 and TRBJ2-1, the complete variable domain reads EAGVVQSPRYKIIEKKQPVAFWCNPISGHNTLYWYLQNLGQGPELLIRYENEEAVDDSQLPKDRFSAERLKGVDSTLKIQPAELGDSAVYLCASPDSGRSYNEQFFGPGTRLTVL.

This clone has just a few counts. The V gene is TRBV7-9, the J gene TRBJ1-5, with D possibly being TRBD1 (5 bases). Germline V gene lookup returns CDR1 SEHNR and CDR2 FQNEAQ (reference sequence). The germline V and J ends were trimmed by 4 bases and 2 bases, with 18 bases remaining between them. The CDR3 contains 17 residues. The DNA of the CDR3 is TGTGCCAGCAGCTCTGCGGACACCCTGGGCGGCAATCAGCCCCAGCATTTT. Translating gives CASSSADTLGGNQPQHF.

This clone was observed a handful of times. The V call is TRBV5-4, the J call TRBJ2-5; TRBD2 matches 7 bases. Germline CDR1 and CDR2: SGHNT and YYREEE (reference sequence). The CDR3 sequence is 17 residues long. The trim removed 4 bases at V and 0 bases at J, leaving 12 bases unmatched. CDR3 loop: CASSPGGGPQYQETQYF. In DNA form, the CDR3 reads TGTGCCAGCAGCCCCGGGGGAGGGCCCCAGTACCAAGAGACCCAGTACTTC.

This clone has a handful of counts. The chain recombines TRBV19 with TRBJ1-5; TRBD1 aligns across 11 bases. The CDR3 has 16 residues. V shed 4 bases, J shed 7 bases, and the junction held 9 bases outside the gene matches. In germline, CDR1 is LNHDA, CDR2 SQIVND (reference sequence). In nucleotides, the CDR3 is TGTGCCAGTAGTACAGGACAGGGGGCGGGTGGACAGCCCCAGCATTTT. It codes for CASSTGQGAGGQPQHF.

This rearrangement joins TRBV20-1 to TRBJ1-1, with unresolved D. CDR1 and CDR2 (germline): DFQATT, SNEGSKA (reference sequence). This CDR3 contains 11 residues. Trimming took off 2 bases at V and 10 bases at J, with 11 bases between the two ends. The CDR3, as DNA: TGCAGTGCTAGACCCCAGTTGGTAGCTTTCTTT. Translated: CSARPQLVAFF.

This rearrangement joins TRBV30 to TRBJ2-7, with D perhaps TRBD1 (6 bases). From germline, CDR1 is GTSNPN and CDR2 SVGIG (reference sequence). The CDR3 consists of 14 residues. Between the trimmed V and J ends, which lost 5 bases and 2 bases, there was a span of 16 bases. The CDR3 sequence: CAWLNRDKTYEQYF. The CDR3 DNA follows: TGTGCCTGGCTAAACCGGGACAAAACCTACGAGCAGTACTTC.

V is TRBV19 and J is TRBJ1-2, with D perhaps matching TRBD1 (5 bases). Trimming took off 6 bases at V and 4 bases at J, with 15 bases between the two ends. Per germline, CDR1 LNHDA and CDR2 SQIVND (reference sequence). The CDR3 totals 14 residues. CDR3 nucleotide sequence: TGTGCCAGTAGAGGACACCAAAGAGGCTATGGCTACACCTTC. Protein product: CASRGHQRGYGYTF.

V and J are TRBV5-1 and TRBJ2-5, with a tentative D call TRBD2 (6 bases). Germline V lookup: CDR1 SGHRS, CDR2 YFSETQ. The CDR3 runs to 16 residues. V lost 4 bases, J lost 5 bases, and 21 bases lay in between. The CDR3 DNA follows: TGCGCCAGCAGCACCGGAGGGCAGCCCTTGGTGGAGACCCAGTACTTC. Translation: CASSTGGQPLVETQYF.

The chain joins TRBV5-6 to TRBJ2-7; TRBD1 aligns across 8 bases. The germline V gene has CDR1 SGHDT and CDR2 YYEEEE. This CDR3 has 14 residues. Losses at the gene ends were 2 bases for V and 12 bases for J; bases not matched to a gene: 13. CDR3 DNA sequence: TGTGCCAGCAGCTTTCGGGCCCCCCCGGGACAGGCGTACTTC. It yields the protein CASSFRAPPGQAYF.